The table lists the clone carrying this T cell receptor beta chain with many counts. Its antigen is currently unknown. The V end lost 10 bases, the J end lost 4 bases, and 15 bases lay between the germline ends. CDR1 MNHNS and CDR2 SASEGT come from the germline V gene. This CDR3 is 13 amino acids long. Ophthalmopathy cases met thresholds of Clinical Activity Score at least 3, NOSPECS grade at least 4 and duration under 3 months. Orbital computed tomography and thyroid ultrasound, together with serum TRAb and thyroxine and clinical symptoms, were used for diagnoses. This record comes from a study of T cells in Graves' hyperthyroidism and ophthalmopathy. Whole-study context: Specimen type is peripheral blood, collected at initial diagnosis prior to any treatment. Study observations and caveats: Blood also showed most of the thyroid clonotypes that were expanded above 0.001.

It was RNA transcripts that yielded the amplified TCR beta CDR3 regions. First-round RT-PCR targeting the TCR CDR3 was performed with the HTBI primer set. TCRdb reprocessed the multiplex PCR reads with MiXCR, giving one entry per CDR3 protein. The sample comprises around 300,000 distinct CDR3 sequences, around 20% of which are singletons, and 35% to 40% rests with the top ten. The source is a man aged 50 to 59 with Graves' ophthalmopathy. The V and J genes are TRBV6-1 and TRBJ2-3; D may be TRBD1 (5 bases). What was sequenced was blood. The CDR3 sequence: CATRASSPDTQYF. The CDR3 DNA sequence: TGTGCCACCAGGGCGTCGTCCCCAGATACGCAGTATTTT.